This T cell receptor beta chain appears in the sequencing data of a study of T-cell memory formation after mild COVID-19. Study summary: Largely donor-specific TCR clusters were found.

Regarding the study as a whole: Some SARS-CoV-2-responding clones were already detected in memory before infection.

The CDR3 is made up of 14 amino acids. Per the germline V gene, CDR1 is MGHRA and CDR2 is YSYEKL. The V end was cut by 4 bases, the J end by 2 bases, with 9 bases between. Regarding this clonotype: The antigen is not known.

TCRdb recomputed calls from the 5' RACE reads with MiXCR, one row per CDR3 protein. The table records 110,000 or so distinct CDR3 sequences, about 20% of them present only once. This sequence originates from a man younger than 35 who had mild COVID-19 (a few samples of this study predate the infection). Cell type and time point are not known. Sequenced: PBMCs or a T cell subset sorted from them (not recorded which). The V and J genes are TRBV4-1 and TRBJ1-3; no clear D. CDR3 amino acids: CASSPVGTGNTIYF. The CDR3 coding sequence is TGCGCCAGCAGCCCCGTAGGGACTGGAAACACCATATATTTT.